The rows below give T cell receptor beta chains drawn from one sample of a study of blood T cell repertoires in COVID-19. Using immunoSEQ multiplex PCR, the repertoire was profiled, and TCRdb retains in-frame clones only, with some absent. The sample contains more than 400,000 clones, approximately 83% of which appear only once. Sequencing input: peripheral blood. These receptors were collected from a human donor in a cohort sampled during active COVID-19. Each CDR3 is given with its conserved first and last residue. D genes are given only for firm matches. Clone size is given for some rows only: seen once, a few or many times, or a class if the clone is expanded.

CDR3 protein	CDR3 DNA	J gene	V gene	D gene	clone size
CAWGRGSLGTQYF	TGTGCCTGGGGACGGGGGAGCCTGGGGACCCAGTACTTC	TRBJ2-5	TRBV30	-	-
CASSYRDRGYGYTF	TGTGCCAGCAGTTACCGGGACAGGGGCTATGGCTACACCTTC	TRBJ1-2	TRBV6-5	TRBD1	-
CASSPFGGAKNIQYF	TGTGCCAGCAGCCCGTTCGGAGGGGCCAAAAACATTCAGTACTTC	TRBJ2-4	TRBV9	-	once
CASSLGMTANTEAFF	TGTGCCAGCAGCTTAGGTATGACAGCGAACACTGAAGCTTTCTTT	TRBJ1-1	TRBV7-8	-	-
CASSLQTGANEKLFF	TGTGCCAGCAGCCTACAAACGGGGGCTAATGAAAAACTGTTTTTT	TRBJ1-4	TRBV7-2	-	once
CASSQGTNYGYTF	TGCGCCAGCAGTCAGGGCACGAACTATGGCTACACCTTC	TRBJ1-2	TRBV10-2	-	-
CATSRRGSYNEQFF	TGTGCCACCAGCCGCCGGGGCTCCTACAATGAGCAGTTCTTC	TRBJ2-1	TRBV24-1	-	-
CASSRREAYEQYF	TGTGCCAGCAGTCGCCGGGAGGCCTACGAGCAGTACTTC	TRBJ2-7	TRBV9	TRBD2	-
CASSSTAGAWDGELFF	TGTGCCAGCAGCTCGACAGCGGGAGCCTGGGACGGGGAGCTGTTTTTT	TRBJ2-2	TRBV7-2	TRBD2	few
CASGLQGGGQPQHF	TGTGCCAGCGGCCTCCAAGGGGGTGGCCAGCCCCAGCATTTT	TRBJ1-5	TRBV6-5	-	-
CASGLEVSHFYGYTF	TGCGCCAGCGGCTTAGAGGTCTCTCATTTCTATGGCTACACCTTC	TRBJ1-2	TRBV5-1	-	-
CASSIDRGGTDTQYF	TGTGCCAGTAGTATTGATAGGGGTGGCACAGATACGCAGTATTTT	TRBJ2-3	TRBV19	-	-
CASSQDRNNYNEQFF	TGTGCCAGCAGTCAGGACAGGAACAACTACAATGAGCAGTTCTTC	TRBJ2-1	TRBV4-2	TRBD1	once
CAWQSRETNEKLFF	TGTGCCTGGCAAAGCAGGGAAACTAATGAAAAACTGTTTTTT	TRBJ1-4	TRBV30	-	-
CATSRVQVNTEAFF	TGTGCCACCAGCAGAGTCCAGGTGAACACTGAAGCTTTCTTT	TRBJ1-1	TRBV15	-	-
CASRGTEWTSEAFF	TGTGCCAGCAGAGGGACAGAGTGGACCAGTGAAGCTTTCTTT	TRBJ1-1	TRBV27	TRBD1	many
CAWNPTRTGGEQYF	TGTGCCTGGAACCCGACCCGGACAGGGGGCGAGCAGTACTTC	TRBJ2-7	TRBV30	TRBD1	once
CAWSVGTSAPRGELFF	TGTGCCTGGAGTGTCGGGACTAGCGCGCCGAGGGGGGAGCTGTTTTTT	TRBJ2-2	TRBV30	TRBD2	-
CASSPNPGNQPQHF	TGTGCCAGCTCACCAAACCCAGGCAATCAGCCCCAGCATTTT	TRBJ1-5	TRBV18	-	-
CASSRGGNEQYF	TGTGCCAGCAGTCGGGGGGGAAACGAGCAGTACTTC	TRBJ2-7	TRBV12-3/TRBV12-4	TRBD2	few